The next 27 T cell receptor beta chains were all read from a single sample in a study of T cell responses to AZD1222 COVID-19 vaccine. Generated by immunoSEQ multiplex PCR, the TCRdb table keeps only in-frame clones and is missing some. Among about 56,000 clones listed, approximately 89% were seen once. Sequences were derived from peripheral blood, sampled on day 0 of AZD1222 vaccination. These receptors all stem from an adult in good health.

V and J are TRBV5-4 and TRBJ1-1; D is unresolved. V lost 1 base, J lost 3 bases, and 7 bases lay in between. CDR1 is SGHNT and CDR2 is YYREEE in the germline V gene (reference sequence). This CDR3 has 13 residues. In DNA form, the CDR3 reads TGTGCCAGCAGCTTGACCTGGGACACTGAAGCTTTCTTT. Its protein product is CASSLTWDTEAFF.

The rearrangement joins TRBV19 to TRBJ1-5; 8 bases agree with TRBD1. Germline V gene lookup returns CDR1 LNHDA and CDR2 SQIVND (reference sequence). CDR3 length: 15 residues. V dropped 4 bases and J dropped 1; count of bases not matched to a gene: 3. CDR3 sequence reads: CASSTGGGSNQPQHF. In DNA, the CDR3 is TGTGCCAGTAGTACAGGGGGCGGGAGCAATCAGCCCCAGCATTTT.

The chain couples TRBV3-1 (or the pseudogene TRBV3-2) to TRBJ2-7; a weak D match, TRBD2 (6 bases). The CDR3 spans 17 residues. Germline V lookup: CDR1 LGHDT, CDR2 YNNKEL (reference sequence). Trimming left V 0 bases short and J 1 base short, with 16 bases between. In DNA, the CDR3 is TGTGCCAGCAGCCAAGATTTATTGGCGGGATTGTCCTACGAGCAGTACTTC. Protein: CASSQDLLAGLSYEQYF.

The chain joins TRBV5-6 to TRBJ2-1; tentative D call: TRBD2 (5 bases). The CDR3 length is 16 residues. Germline V gives CDR1 SGHDT, CDR2 YYEEEE. V lost 4 bases, J lost 8 bases, and 22 bases lay in between. CDR3 amino acids: CASSDYLSNARDEQFF. CDR3 nucleotide sequence: TGTGCCAGCAGCGACTACTTATCCAATGCCCGAGATGAGCAGTTCTTC.

The chain employs TRBV30 and TRBJ2-2, with D uncertain. Germline-derived CDR1 and CDR2 are GTSNPN and SVGIG (reference sequence). This CDR3 spans 13 amino acids. Trimming shortened V by 2 bases and J by 5 bases, and 9 bases separated the two germline ends. The CDR3 is CAWSLGWTGELFF. The CDR3 region has the DNA TGTGCCTGGAGTCTGGGATGGACCGGGGAGCTGTTTTTT. The whole variable domain, filled in from reference TRBV30 and TRBJ2-2, reads SQTIHQWPATLVQPVGSPLSLECTVEGTSNPNLYWYRQAAGRGLQLLFYSVGIGQISSEVPQNLSASRPQDRQFILSSKKLLLSDSGFYLCAWSLGWTGELFFGEGSRLTVL.

CDR3 protein: CASSPQGRTTNTEAFF. The CDR3 DNA is TGTGCCAGCAGCCCCCAAGGGCGAACAACGAACACTGAAGCTTTCTTT. The chain recombines TRBV7-2 with TRBJ1-1; D gene ambiguous. The CDR3 has 16 amino acids. Per the germline V gene, CDR1 is SGHTA and CDR2 is FQGNSA. V lost 5 bases and J lost 1, with 17 bases in between.

This clone was recorded only once. This chain joins TRBV7-9 and TRBJ1-1, with unresolved D. The CDR3 contains 12 residues. The V gene's germline CDR1 is SEHNR and CDR2 FQNEAQ (reference sequence). The V gene lost 4 bases and the J gene lost 3 bases, with 6 bases spanning the gap. The CDR3 reads CASSYHHTEAFF. The CDR3 DNA reads TGTGCCAGCAGCTACCATCACACTGAAGCTTTCTTT.

The genes are TRBV18 and TRBJ2-3; no clear D. Trimming cost V 1 base and J 4 bases, with 6 bases left between them. The CDR3 runs 13 residues. Germline values: CDR1 KGHSH, CDR2 LQKENI. For the CDR3, the DNA is TGTGCCAGCTCACCACTTGTGTCAGATACGCAGTATTTT. Translation gives CASSPLVSDTQYF.

The rearrangement joins TRBV27 to TRBJ2-3; 7 bases are a match to TRBD2. This CDR3 is 14 amino acids long. Germline loops: CDR1 MNHEY, CDR2 SMNVEV (reference sequence). The J segment lost 4 bases and the V segment lost 3 bases, leaving 4 bases of the junction unmatched. Here the CDR3 DNA reads TGTGCCAGCAGTTTTGGGAGGGTCGCAGATACGCAGTATTTT. Translated: CASSFGRVADTQYF.

V usage is TRBV4-1 and J usage is TRBJ2-7, with D tentatively TRBD1 or TRBD2 (7 bases each). The germline V and J ends were trimmed by 0 bases and 2 bases, with 20 bases remaining between them. The CDR3 spans 18 residues. Germline-derived CDR1 and CDR2 are MGHRA and YSYEKL. Here the CDR3 reads CASSQELGGRGPAYEQYF. CDR3 in DNA: TGCGCCAGCAGCCAAGAACTGGGGGGGAGGGGGCCTGCCTACGAGCAGTACTTC.

This clone has only one observation. The rearrangement joins TRBV9 to TRBJ2-2, with a possible D match to TRBD1 (5 bases). Trimming took 1 base from V and 6 from J, leaving 7 bases between them. Germline-derived CDR1 and CDR2 are SGDLS and YYNGEE. The CDR3 length is 13 residues. The CDR3 spells CASSVRGAGELFF. The CDR3 DNA is TGTGCCAGCAGCGTAAGGGGTGCCGGGGAGCTGTTTTTT.

The V call is TRBV29-1, the J call TRBJ1-2; D perhaps matches TRBD1 (5 bases). This CDR3 is built from 14 residues. V lost 2 bases, J lost 1 base, and 11 bases lay in between. Per the germline V gene, CDR1 is SQVTM and CDR2 is ANQGSEA. The CDR3, as DNA: TGCAGCGTTGAACTAAGGGGTCTTAACTATGGCTACACCTTC. This codes for CSVELRGLNYGYTF.

About this clone itself: Additional DNA sequences in this sample encode the identical CDR3. J is TRBJ1-1 and V is TRBV30; possible D gene TRBD1, 5 bases. The CDR3 has 12 amino acids. CDR1 and CDR2 (germline): GTSNPN, SVGIG (reference sequence). V was pared by 8 bases and J by 2 bases, with 12 bases between. The CDR3 region is CALGAVNTEAFF. The CDR3 DNA follows: TGTGCCCTTGGGGCGGTAAACACTGAAGCTTTCTTT.

The chain has TRBV7-9 and TRBJ2-3; D remains ambiguous. The V gene's germline CDR1 is SEHNR and CDR2 FQNEAQ (reference sequence). This CDR3 spans 11 amino acids. V lost 4 bases and J lost 2, with 1 base in between. DNA for the CDR3: TGTGCCAGCAGCTACACAGATACGCAGTATTTT. Protein sequence: CASSYTDTQYF.

This clone has a handful of counts. The V and J genes are TRBV10-1 and TRBJ1-1; D is uncertain. There are 13 residues in the CDR3. Germline V gives CDR1 WNHNN, CDR2 SYGVQD (reference sequence). V dropped 0 bases and J dropped 8 bases, with 10 bases sitting between them. The CDR3 sequence is CASSESKVREAFF. In DNA, the CDR3 is TGCGCCAGCAGTGAGTCTAAGGTGCGGGAAGCTTTCTTT.

The V and J genes are TRBV21-1 and TRBJ1-1. TRBV21-1 is a known pseudogene. The CDR3 totals 16 residues. This chain's CDR3 is CASSNRVPEWDTEAFF. The CDR3 region has the DNA TGTGCCAGCAGCAATCGGGTCCCCGAGTGGGACACTGAAGCTTTCTTT.

This chain uses TRBV30 with TRBJ1-1, with D unresolved. Trimming took off 2 bases at V and 1 base at J, with 2 bases between the two ends. The CDR3 is 11 residues long. Germline V lookup: CDR1 GTSNPN, CDR2 SVGIG (reference sequence). The CDR3 DNA reads as TGTGCCTGGAGTAGGAACACTGAAGCTTTCTTT. Protein product: CAWSRNTEAFF.

This chain connects TRBV7-9 to TRBJ1-1, with 11 bases identical to TRBD1. Germline V gene lookup returns CDR1 SEHNR and CDR2 FQNEAQ (reference sequence). CDR3 length equals 14 residues. V lost 4 bases and J lost 4; bases outside the gene matches: 2. The CDR3 spells CASSSGQGVTEAFF. The DNA for the CDR3 is TGTGCCAGCAGCTCGGGACAGGGGGTCACTGAAGCTTTCTTT. The full variable domain, rest sourced from reference TRBV7-9 and TRBJ1-1, is DTGVSQNPRHKITKRGQNVTFRCDPISEHNRLYWYRQTLGQGPEFLTYFQNEAQLEKSRLLSDRFSAERPKGSFSTLEIQRTEQGDSAMYLCASSSGQGVTEAFFGQGTRLTVV.

The CDR3 spells CASTLGTANTEAFF. The CDR3 region has the DNA TGTGCCAGCACCCTAGGGACAGCAAACACTGAAGCTTTCTTT. This chain uses TRBV6-5 with TRBJ1-1; 7 bases are a match to TRBD1. The CDR3 has 14 amino acids. Germline values: CDR1 MNHEY, CDR2 SVGAGI. The junction had 7 bases not matched to a gene; V was cut back by 7 bases and J by 2 bases.

V usage is TRBV15 and J usage is TRBJ1-2; 8 positions agree with TRBD1. J lost 6 bases, V lost 0 bases, and 6 bases had no gene match. Germline V gives CDR1 LNHNV, CDR2 YYDKDF (reference sequence). This CDR3 contains 15 residues. CDR3 protein: CATSREGQVFDGYTF. The CDR3 DNA is TGTGCCACCAGCAGAGAGGGACAGGTATTTGATGGCTACACCTTC.

V gene TRBV30 combines with J gene TRBJ1-5; D may be TRBD1 (6 bases). V gave up 0 bases and J gave up 4 bases, with 13 bases separating them. Germline lookup yields CDR1 GTSNPN and CDR2 SVGIG (reference sequence). The CDR3 extends over 15 amino acids. The CDR3 spells CAWSVLRGLNQPQHF. The CDR3 nucleotides are TGTGCCTGGAGTGTACTCAGGGGCTTAAATCAGCCCCAGCATTTT.

V usage is TRBV29-1 and J usage is TRBJ2-1; D gene uncertain. This CDR3 region has 14 residues. V was shortened by 7 bases and J by 5 bases, with 18 bases between the two germline ends. Germline assignment: CDR1 SQVTM and CDR2 ANQGSEA. DNA for the CDR3: TGCAGCGGCGTTTCGACCAGTACTGACAATGAGCAGTTCTTC. Translation gives CSGVSTSTDNEQFF.

This chain connects TRBV14 to TRBJ2-7; perhaps TRBD2 as D (5 bases). Germline loops: CDR1 SGHDN, CDR2 FVKESK. Trimming left V 5 bases short and J 6 bases short, with 11 bases between. The CDR3 length is 12 residues. In DNA form, the CDR3 reads TGTGCCAGCAGCGCCACTAGGGTCGAGCAGTACTTC. Encoded protein: CASSATRVEQYF.

The chain employs TRBV27 and TRBJ2-5; 9 bases are shared with TRBD2. Losses at the gene ends were 6 bases for V and 5 bases for J; bases not matched to a gene: 16. The CDR3 sequence is 17 residues long. Germline V lookup: CDR1 MNHEY, CDR2 SMNVEV (reference sequence). The CDR3 bases are TGTGCCAGCAGCGCCTCCTTGTGGCGGGAGGGCTTGGAGACCCAGTACTTC. Its protein is CASSASLWREGLETQYF.

V is TRBV10-2 and J is TRBJ2-1; 8 bases are a match to TRBD2. CDR1 and CDR2 (germline): WSHSY, SAAADI. The CDR3 covers 12 residues. The V segment lost 6 bases and the J segment 11 bases; nucleotides outside the gene matches: 6. DNA for the CDR3: TGCGCCAGCAGGTCCGGACTAGCACAGCAGTTCTTC. Translating it yields CASRSGLAQQFF.

The rearrangement uses TRBV18 and TRBJ1-5; D is ambiguous. From germline, CDR1 is KGHSH and CDR2 LQKENI. There are 13 residues in the CDR3. V gave up 3 bases and J gave up 9 bases, with 12 bases separating them. The CDR3 spells CASSPADTGPQHF. The CDR3 bases are TGTGCCAGCTCACCGGCTGACACTGGGCCCCAGCATTTT.

This chain connects TRBV7-9 to TRBJ1-1; D is unclear. V was pared by 1 base and J by 2 bases, with 2 bases between. The CDR3 runs to 12 residues. Per the germline V gene, CDR1 is SEHNR and CDR2 is FQNEAQ (reference sequence). The CDR3 here is CASSLVNTEAFF. DNA for the CDR3: TGTGCCAGCAGCTTAGTAAACACTGAAGCTTTCTTT.